This T cell receptor beta chain was recorded in a study of identical twins. The study, taken as a whole, reports: It was possible that invariant MAIT and iNKT cells partly confounded the zero-insertion analyses.

The CDR3 length is 14 residues. CDR1 is LNHNV and CDR2 is YYDKDF in the germline V gene (reference sequence). Trimming took off 4 bases at V and 4 bases at J, with 10 bases between the two ends. The authors used template switching to add a universal primer site and gave cDNA unique molecular identifiers. TCRdb re-derived calls from the 5' RACE reads in MiXCR, one entry per CDR3 protein. The sample carries some 760,000 distinct CDR3 sequences, roughly 18% recorded once. In regard to this clonotype: As yet, its antigen is unknown.

This same sample was also part of a study on T cells expressing NK-cell markers. Turning to that study: TCR beta repertoires came from sorted CD3+CD56+NKG2C+, CD3+CD56+NKG2C- and CD3+CD56-NKG2C+ T cells. Within the sequenced cohort of eight donors, seven exhibited HCMV seropositivity and one was seronegative.

This sequence originates from a woman aged 18-29 years in good health. Sequencing was carried out using PBMCs. The genes are TRBV15 and TRBJ2-2; D remains ambiguous. The CDR3 DNA is TGTGCCACCAGCATCGTCACTGCCACCGGGGAGCTGTTTTTT. It translates to CATSIVTATGELFF.